Given below is one T cell receptor beta chain in context. Assay: immunoSEQ multiplex PCR; the TCRdb copy retains only in-frame clones and omits some. Of about 100,000 clones listed, about 86% are singletons. The data were obtained in a study of blood T cell repertoires in COVID-19. Study-wide background: The United States, Italy and Spain were the sources of the acute and convalescent COVID-19 samples.

The germline V gene encodes CDR1 LGHDT and CDR2 YNNKEL (reference sequence). V shed 1 base and J 3 bases; nucleotides not matched to a gene: 4. The CDR3 has 15 amino acids. This TCR came from a woman aged 45 to 65 who had recovered from COVID-19. What was sequenced was PBMCs or T cells enriched from blood (not recorded which). The J gene is TRBJ1-2, the V gene TRBV3-1 (or the pseudogene TRBV3-2); TRBD1 matches 8 bases. The CDR3 protein is CASSQAGGTDYGYTF. Here the CDR3 DNA reads TGTGCCAGCAGCCAAGCAGGGGGCACGGACTATGGCTACACCTTC.